The source of this T cell receptor (beta chain) is a study of identifying expanded T cells in peripheral blood. The study, taken as a whole, reports: Differentially abundant clones: about 1.2 between replicates, approximately 16 at around 15 days, 18 to 20 at four. Clone count variance between roughly two-week samples rose with total template count.

Produced via immunoSEQ multiplex PCR; TCRdb's table is partial and in-frame only. The table shows around 60,000 clones, with approximately 80% occurring only once. During the collection period, no donor immune events like infections were recorded. Germline assignment: CDR1 LNHDA and CDR2 SQIVND (reference sequence). The V end lost 6 bases, the J end lost 2 bases, and 20 bases lay between the germline ends. The CDR3 is made up of 17 amino acids. As for this clone: What it recognizes is unknown.

The genes are TRBV19 and TRBJ1-3; D is ambiguous. This TCR was recovered from a person between 18 and 75 years old in good health. Sample: blood. The CDR3 sequence: CASSIAAGMETGNTIYF. The DNA of the CDR3 is TGTGCCAGTAGCATTGCGGCGGGGATGGAGACTGGAAACACCATATATTTT.